This T cell receptor beta chain was found in a study of STAT3 mutations in large granular lymphocyte leukemia. Across the study: Immunosuppressive therapy was given to more than half of T-LGLL patients. General study results and limits: Every T-cell large granular lymphocyte leukemia patient had at least one immunodominant TCR beta clonotype. Variable sampling intervals and differing treatment regimens complicated linking therapy response to TCR clonal burden changes. A small but highly pathogenic clone may have been missed.

Libraries were prepared by immunoSEQ multiplex PCR; TCRdb keeps only in-frame clonotypes and omits some of them. This sample has approximately 9,100 clones, with more than 90% found just once. About this clone: Its antigen is currently unknown.

The length of the CDR3 is 14 residues. Germline V gene lookup returns CDR1 MNHEY and CDR2 SVGAGI. Trimming shortened V by 6 bases and J by 5 bases, and 14 bases separated the two germline ends. The sample consisted of peripheral blood mononuclear cells. This rearrangement joins TRBV6-5 to TRBJ1-5; D uncertain. The clonotype comes from a man aged 55 to 70 with T-cell large granular lymphocyte leukemia. Some clones in this sample may be carry-over from other donors' samples. CDR3 amino acids: CASRPQRGDQPQHF. CDR3 nucleotide sequence: TGTGCCAGCAGACCCCAGCGGGGTGATCAGCCCCAGCATTTT.